Each of the 15 T cell receptor beta chains below was sequenced from the same sample in a study of OX40 agonist ivuxolimab in advanced cancers. The library was prepared using the immunoSEQ multiplex PCR assay. Sourced from immuneACCESS, this table was stored by TCRdb with only in-frame sequences that have V and J called. A share of the clones is absent; for the studies checked, an unresolved V gene accounts for under half, and the remainder has no known explanation. The sample table shows approximately 99,000 clones, and roughly 95% are seen once. Clones ranked in the top ten supply around 2% of the sample. This material consisted of CD4+ or CD8+ T cells sorted from blood, taken in a trial of the OX40 agonist ivuxolimab. The source is an adult with an advanced solid tumor such as melanoma, head and neck, liver or kidney cancer.

The rearrangement links TRBV29-1 to TRBJ1-1, with no clear D. Germline CDR1 is SQVTM and CDR2 is ANQGSEA. The V end lost 4 bases, the J end lost 1 base, and 7 bases lay between the germline ends. This CDR3 comprises 12 residues. CDR3 nucleotides: TGCAGCGTTGGAAGAGGGAACACTGAAGCTTTCTTT. Its protein product is CSVGRGNTEAFF. Full variable domain (rest looked up from reference TRBV29-1 and TRBJ1-1): SAVISQKPSRDICQRGTSLTIQCQVDSQVTMMFWYRQQPGQSLTLIATANQGSEATYESGFVIDKFPISRPNLTFSTLTVSNMSPEDSSIYLCSVGRGNTEAFFGQGTRLTVV.

This chain uses TRBV7-3 with TRBJ2-3, with no clear D. The V gene lost 5 bases and the J gene lost 2 bases, with 5 bases spanning the gap. This CDR3 is 12 amino acids long. Looked up from germline, CDR1 is SGHTA and CDR2 is FQGTGA. The CDR3 sequence: CASSLLTDTQYF. The CDR3 DNA reads as TGTGCCAGCAGCCTGCTCACAGATACGCAGTATTTT. The whole variable domain, filled in from reference TRBV7-3 and TRBJ2-3, reads GAGVSQTPSNKVTEKGKYVELRCDPISGHTALYWYRQSLGQGPEFLIYFQGTGAADDSGLPNDRFFAVRPEGSVSTLKIQRTERGDSAVYLCASSLLTDTQYFGPGTRLTVL.

The chain has TRBV5-4 and TRBJ2-5; D is ambiguous. Trimming took off 4 bases at V and 2 bases at J, with 9 bases between the two ends. In germline, CDR1 is SGHNT, CDR2 YYREEE (reference sequence). The CDR3 is 13 amino acids. CDR3 nucleotide sequence: TGTGCCAGCAGCGCCCTCGGGCAAGAGACCCAGTACTTC. It encodes CASSALGQETQYF.

This sequence joins TRBV7-9 and TRBJ2-1, with D uncertain. This CDR3 is built from 15 residues. Germline V gene sequence: CDR1 SEHNR, CDR2 FQNEAQ (reference sequence). V dropped 5 bases and J dropped 0 bases, with 11 bases sitting between them. The CDR3 nucleotides are TGTGCCAGCAGCCCGCCTGGAGCCTCCTACAATGAGCAGTTCTTC. This codes for CASSPPGASYNEQFF. The complete variable domain, with remaining parts taken from reference TRBV7-9 and TRBJ2-1, reads DTGVSQNPRHKITKRGQNVTFRCDPISEHNRLYWYRQTLGQGPEFLTYFQNEAQLEKSRLLSDRFSAERPKGSFSTLEIQRTEQGDSAMYLCASSPPGASYNEQFFGPGTRLTVL.

This chain links TRBV10-3 with TRBJ2-7; 7 bases are a match to TRBD2. Trimming took 6 bases from V and 3 from J; bases not matched to a gene: 14. Germline lookup yields CDR1 ENHRY and CDR2 SYGVKD. This CDR3 is 16 amino acids long. Written as DNA, the CDR3 is TGTGCCATCAGCCCCCGGGTGGGGGAGGGCAGCTACGAGCAGTACTTC. It translates to CAISPRVGEGSYEQYF.

This clone was found once. This sequence joins TRBV6-4 and TRBJ2-1, with D tentatively TRBD2 (6 bases). The CDR3 runs 16 residues. Germline V gene data show CDR1 as MRHNA and CDR2 as SNTAGT. V dropped 0 bases and J dropped 8 bases, with 17 bases sitting between them. The CDR3 loop reads CASSDSREGSGDEQFF. The CDR3 DNA reads TGTGCCAGCAGTGACTCGAGGGAAGGTAGCGGCGATGAGCAGTTCTTC.

The chain recombines TRBV7-3 with TRBJ2-3; D might be TRBD2 (6 bases). Germline values: CDR1 SGHTA, CDR2 FQGTGA. The CDR3 spans 15 residues. Trimming took 5 bases from V and 0 from J, leaving 12 bases between them. Here the CDR3 reads CASSTGLSSTDTQYF. The CDR3 DNA reads TGTGCCAGCAGCACGGGACTCTCTAGCACAGATACGCAGTATTTT.

The chain is built from TRBV29-1 and TRBJ2-1; TRBD2 matches at 11 bases. The CDR3 contains 14 residues. CDR1 and CDR2 from the germline V gene are SQVTM and ANQGSEA. V was clipped by 3 bases and J by 6 bases; unmatched bases: 4. CDR3 region: CSVEGLAAVNEQFF. CDR3 sequence (DNA): TGCAGCGTTGAGGGACTAGCGGCAGTCAATGAGCAGTTCTTC.

The chain employs TRBV27 and TRBJ1-1; D is perhaps TRBD1 (6 bases). Germline loops: CDR1 MNHEY, CDR2 SMNVEV (reference sequence). Trimming pared 3 bases from V and 3 bases from J, leaving 17 bases between. The CDR3 totals 16 residues. The CDR3, as DNA: TGTGCCAGCAGTTTTTACCCCACAGGGAGGGACACTGAAGCTTTCTTT. This codes for CASSFYPTGRDTEAFF.

This clone was detected once. Written as DNA, the CDR3 is TGTGCCAGCAGCTTAGGGGACACAAATTGGCACGAGCAGTACTTC. Encoded protein: CASSLGDTNWHEQYF. This sequence joins TRBV7-6 and TRBJ2-7, with D possibly matching TRBD1 (6 bases). V was pared by 1 base and J by 5 bases, with 15 bases between. The CDR3 totals 15 residues. Germline CDR1 is SGHVS and CDR2 is FNYEAQ.

J is TRBJ2-1 and V is TRBV29-1; no clear D gene. The CDR3 spans 13 residues. Germline loops: CDR1 SQVTM, CDR2 ANQGSEA. V lost 3 bases to trimming and J lost 6 bases, with 12 bases between them. The CDR3 bases are TGCAGCGTTGAGCCTCTAACGGCCAATGAGCAGTTCTTC. Amino acids: CSVEPLTANEQFF.

The J gene is TRBJ2-7, the V gene TRBV19; D gene ambiguous. This CDR3 contains 13 residues. Germline V CDR1 and CDR2: LNHDA, SQIVND (reference sequence). V was clipped by 5 bases and J by 6 bases, with 14 bases between them. The CDR3 loop reads CASSPQLPGEQYF. CDR3 sequence (DNA): TGTGCCAGTAGTCCTCAGCTCCCCGGCGAGCAGTACTTC.

The chain recombines TRBV21-1 with TRBJ2-7; TRBD1 was called by the table and not checked on the DNA. TRBV21-1 counts as a pseudogene. This CDR3 has 16 amino acids. The CDR3 region is CASSIPRDRVSYEQYF. The CDR3 nucleotides read TGTGCCAGCAGCATCCCCCGGGACAGGGTCTCCTACGAGCAGTACTTC.

The V and J genes are TRBV7-2 and TRBJ2-7, with D possibly TRBD1 on 5 matching bases. This CDR3 contains 16 residues. V lost 0 bases and J 5 bases, leaving 17 bases between the germline ends. Germline loops: CDR1 SGHTA, CDR2 FQGNSA. CDR3 amino acids: CASSLAGREVENEQYF. The CDR3 nucleotides are TGTGCCAGCAGCTTAGCGGGCAGGGAAGTGGAAAACGAGCAGTACTTC.

The rearrangement links TRBV7-8 to TRBJ2-5; D not resolved. The V gene lost 7 bases and the J gene lost 0 bases, with 9 bases spanning the gap. Germline loops: CDR1 SGHVS, CDR2 FQNEAQ. The CDR3 runs to 13 residues. The CDR3: CASTLINQETQYF. The CDR3 region has the DNA TGTGCCAGCACCCTTATAAACCAAGAGACCCAGTACTTC.